This T cell receptor beta chain comes out of a study of PD-L1 blockade in urothelial cancer. Germline lookup yields CDR1 MDHEN and CDR2 SYDVKM. The CDR3 runs 13 residues. After removal of 6 bases from V and 2 bases from J, the junction contained 3 bases not matched to a gene. Notes on the study in general: Pretreatment clonality of the blood TCR repertoire below the median was predictive of superior survival.

TCRdb's table, derived via immunoSEQ multiplex PCR, lists solely in-frame clones and lacks some. Among about 100,000 clones listed, around 93% were seen once. Worth noting for this clone: Its specificity is unknown.

The source of this sequence is a woman of 80 years or more with urothelial cancer. Here the sequenced sample was PBMCs, taken around atezolizumab (anti-PD-L1) treatment. The chain employs TRBV28 and TRBJ2-7, with 8 bases identical to TRBD1. The CDR3 loop reads CASSWTGTYEQYF. In DNA, the CDR3 is TGTGCCAGCAGCTGGACAGGGACCTACGAGCAGTACTTC.